This TCR beta chain derives from a study of blood T cell repertoires in COVID-19. Assay: immunoSEQ multiplex PCR; the TCRdb copy retains only in-frame clones and omits some. Altogether fewer than 70,000 clones are present, 80% being singletons, with the ten largest covering approximately 20%. Seattle cases were enrolled at active infection and followed longitudinally. V shed 4 bases and J 7 bases; nucleotides not matched to a gene: 3. Germline-derived CDR1 and CDR2 are SGHRS and YFSETQ. The CDR3 is 13 residues long. V is TRBV5-1 and J is TRBJ1-5, with TRBD1 matching over 9 bases. This sequence originates from a young man with COVID-19, enrolled during active disease. Sample: peripheral blood. The CDR3 bases are TGCGCCAGCAGCCGGGACAGGGAACAGCCCCAGCATTTT. It yields the protein CASSRDREQPQHF.